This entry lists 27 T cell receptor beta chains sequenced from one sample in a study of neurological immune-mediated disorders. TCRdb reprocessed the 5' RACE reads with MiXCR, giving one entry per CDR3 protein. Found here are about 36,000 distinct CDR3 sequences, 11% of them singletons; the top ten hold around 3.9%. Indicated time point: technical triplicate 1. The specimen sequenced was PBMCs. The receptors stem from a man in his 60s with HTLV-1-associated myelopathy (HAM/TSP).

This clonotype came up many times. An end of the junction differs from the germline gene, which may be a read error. The CDR3 loop is CASSRRTGPSPFF. CDR3 bases: TGTGCCAGCAGTCGGCGTACGGGGCCCAGCCCCTTTTTT. The chain uses TRBV6-2 or TRBV6-3 and TRBJ2-3, with D perhaps matching TRBD1 or TRBD2 (5 bases each). CDR1 MNHEY and CDR2 SVGEGT come from the germline V gene. This CDR3 spans 13 amino acids.

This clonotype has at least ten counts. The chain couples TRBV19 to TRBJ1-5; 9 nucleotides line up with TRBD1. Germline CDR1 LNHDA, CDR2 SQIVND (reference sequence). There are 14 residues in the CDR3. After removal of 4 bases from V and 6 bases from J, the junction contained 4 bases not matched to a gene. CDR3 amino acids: CASSTGTGIQPQHF. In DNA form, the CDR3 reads TGTGCCAGTAGTACAGGGACAGGGATTCAGCCCCAGCATTTT.

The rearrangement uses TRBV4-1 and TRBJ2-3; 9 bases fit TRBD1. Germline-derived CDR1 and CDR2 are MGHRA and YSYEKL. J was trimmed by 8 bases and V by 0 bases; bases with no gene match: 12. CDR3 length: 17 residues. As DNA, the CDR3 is TGCGCCAGCAGCCAAGAGGGGCCCGGGACAGGGAGGCTTACGCAGTATTTT. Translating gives CASSQEGPGTGRLTQYF.

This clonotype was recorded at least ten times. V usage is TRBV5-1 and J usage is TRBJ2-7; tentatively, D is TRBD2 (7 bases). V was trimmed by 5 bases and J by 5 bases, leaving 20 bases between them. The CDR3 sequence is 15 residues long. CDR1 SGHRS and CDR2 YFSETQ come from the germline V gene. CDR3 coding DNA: TGCGCCAGCAGTACGGCGGCCGGGGGGCTAGACGAGCAGTACTTC. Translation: CASSTAAGGLDEQYF.

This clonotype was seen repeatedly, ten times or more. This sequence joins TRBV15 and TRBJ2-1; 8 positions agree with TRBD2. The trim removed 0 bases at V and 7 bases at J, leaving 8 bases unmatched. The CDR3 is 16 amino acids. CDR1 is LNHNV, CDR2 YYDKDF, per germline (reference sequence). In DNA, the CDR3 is TGTGCCACCAGCAGAGATTCCGGGACTAGTGGGAATGAGCAGTTCTTC. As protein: CATSRDSGTSGNEQFF.

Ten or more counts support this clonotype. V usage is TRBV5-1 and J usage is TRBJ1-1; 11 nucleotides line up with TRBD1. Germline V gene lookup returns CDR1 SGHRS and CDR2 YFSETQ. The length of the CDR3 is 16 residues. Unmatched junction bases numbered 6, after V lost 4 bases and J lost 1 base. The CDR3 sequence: CASSRGQGASNTEAFF. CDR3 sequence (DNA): TGCGCCAGCAGCAGAGGACAGGGGGCGTCGAACACTGAAGCTTTCTTT.

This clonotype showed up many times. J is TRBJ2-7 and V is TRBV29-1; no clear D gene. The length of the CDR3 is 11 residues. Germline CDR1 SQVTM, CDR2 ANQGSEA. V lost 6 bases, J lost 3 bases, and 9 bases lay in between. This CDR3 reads CSVATSYEQYF. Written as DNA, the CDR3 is TGCAGCGTCGCTACAAGCTACGAGCAGTACTTC.

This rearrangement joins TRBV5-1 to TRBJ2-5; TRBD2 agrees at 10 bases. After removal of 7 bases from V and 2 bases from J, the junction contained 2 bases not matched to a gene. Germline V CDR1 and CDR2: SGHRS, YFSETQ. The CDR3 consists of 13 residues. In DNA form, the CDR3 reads TGCGCCAGCTTACTAGCGGGACAAGAGACCCAGTACTTC. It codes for CASLLAGQETQYF.

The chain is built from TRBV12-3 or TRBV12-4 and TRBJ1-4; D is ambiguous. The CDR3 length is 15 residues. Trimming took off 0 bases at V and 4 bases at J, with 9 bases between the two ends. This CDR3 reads CASSLAGPINEKLFF. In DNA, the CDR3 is TGTGCCAGCAGTTTAGCCGGACCGATTAATGAAAAACTGTTTTTT.

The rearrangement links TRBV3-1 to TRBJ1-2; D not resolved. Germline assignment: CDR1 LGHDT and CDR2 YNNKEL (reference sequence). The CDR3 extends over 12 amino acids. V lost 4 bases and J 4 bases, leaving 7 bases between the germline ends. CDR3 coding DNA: TGTGCCAGCAGCCGGAACACCTATGGCTACACCTTC. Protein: CASSRNTYGYTF.

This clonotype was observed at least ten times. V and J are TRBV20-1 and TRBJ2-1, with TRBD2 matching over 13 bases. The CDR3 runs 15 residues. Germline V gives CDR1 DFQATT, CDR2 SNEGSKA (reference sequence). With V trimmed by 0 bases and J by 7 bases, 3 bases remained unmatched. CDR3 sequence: CSARDGLAGENEQFF. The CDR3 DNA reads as TGCAGTGCTAGAGACGGACTAGCGGGGGAGAATGAGCAGTTCTTC.

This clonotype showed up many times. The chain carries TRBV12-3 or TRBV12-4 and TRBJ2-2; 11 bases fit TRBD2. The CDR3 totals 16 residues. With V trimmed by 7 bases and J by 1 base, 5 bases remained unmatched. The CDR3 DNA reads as TGTGCCAGCACCATAGGACTAGCGGGGAACACCGGGGAGCTGTTTTTT. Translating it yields CASTIGLAGNTGELFF.

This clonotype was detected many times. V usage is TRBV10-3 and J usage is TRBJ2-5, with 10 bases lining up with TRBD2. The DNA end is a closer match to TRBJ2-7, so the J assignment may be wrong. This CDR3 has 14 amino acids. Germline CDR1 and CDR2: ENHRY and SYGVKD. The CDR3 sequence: CAISRSGGRYEQYF. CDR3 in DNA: TGTGCCATCAGCCGTAGCGGGGGGAGATACGAGCAGTACTTC.

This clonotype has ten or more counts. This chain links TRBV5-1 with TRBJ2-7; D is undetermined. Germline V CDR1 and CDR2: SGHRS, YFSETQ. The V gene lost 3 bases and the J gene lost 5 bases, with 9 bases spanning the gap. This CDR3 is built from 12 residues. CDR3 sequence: CASSSDANEQYF. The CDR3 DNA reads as TGCGCCAGCAGCTCCGACGCAAACGAGCAGTACTTC. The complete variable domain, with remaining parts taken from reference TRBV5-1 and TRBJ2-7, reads KAGVTQTPRYLIKTRGQQVTLSCSPISGHRSVSWYQQTPGQGLQFLFEYFSETQRNKGNFPGRFSGRQFSNSRSEMNVSTLELGDSALYLCASSSDANEQYFGPGTRLTVT.

Here the CDR3 reads CASSHGRTGPVEQYF. Written as DNA, the CDR3 is TGTGCCAGCAGCCACGGCAGGACGGGGCCCGTCGAGCAGTACTTC. This chain links TRBV3-1 with TRBJ2-7; D is perhaps TRBD1 or TRBD2 (5 bases each). This CDR3 comprises 15 residues. Germline assignment: CDR1 LGHDT and CDR2 YNNKEL (reference sequence). Trimming cost V 3 bases and J 6 bases, with 18 bases left between them.

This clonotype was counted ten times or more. This chain's CDR3 is CSASLANSEDEQYF. The CDR3 DNA reads TGCAGTGCTAGCTTAGCGAACTCAGAGGACGAGCAGTACTTC. This chain links TRBV20-1 with TRBJ2-7; D possibly corresponds to TRBD2 (5 bases). Germline assignment: CDR1 DFQATT and CDR2 SNEGSKA (reference sequence). This CDR3 contains 14 residues. Deletions cut 3 bases from V and 5 bases from J, with 17 bases between.

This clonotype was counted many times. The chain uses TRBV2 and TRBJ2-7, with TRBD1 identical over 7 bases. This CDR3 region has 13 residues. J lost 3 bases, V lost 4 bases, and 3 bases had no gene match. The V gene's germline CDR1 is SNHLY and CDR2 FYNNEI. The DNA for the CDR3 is TGTGCCAGCAGTGTGGGACAGCTCTACGAGCAGTACTTC. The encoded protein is CASSVGQLYEQYF.

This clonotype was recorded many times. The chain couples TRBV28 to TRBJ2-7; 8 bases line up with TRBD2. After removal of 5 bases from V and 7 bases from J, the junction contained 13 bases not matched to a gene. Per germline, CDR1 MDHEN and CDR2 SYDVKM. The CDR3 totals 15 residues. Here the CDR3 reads CASSPGGRESVEQYF. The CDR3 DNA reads TGTGCCAGCAGTCCGGGGGGGAGGGAGTCAGTGGAGCAGTACTTC.

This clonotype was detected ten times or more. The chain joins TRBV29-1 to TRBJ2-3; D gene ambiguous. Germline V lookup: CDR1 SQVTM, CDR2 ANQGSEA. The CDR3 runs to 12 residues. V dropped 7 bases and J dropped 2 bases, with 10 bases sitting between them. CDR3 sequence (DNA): TGCAGCGCCTGGATCGCCACAGATACGCAGTATTTT. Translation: CSAWIATDTQYF.

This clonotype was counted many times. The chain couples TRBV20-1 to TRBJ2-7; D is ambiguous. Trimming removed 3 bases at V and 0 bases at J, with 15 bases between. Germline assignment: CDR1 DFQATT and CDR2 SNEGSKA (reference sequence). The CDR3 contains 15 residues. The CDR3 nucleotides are TGCAGTGCTAGTTTCCCCCGCGATAACTCCTACGAGCAGTACTTC. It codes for CSASFPRDNSYEQYF.

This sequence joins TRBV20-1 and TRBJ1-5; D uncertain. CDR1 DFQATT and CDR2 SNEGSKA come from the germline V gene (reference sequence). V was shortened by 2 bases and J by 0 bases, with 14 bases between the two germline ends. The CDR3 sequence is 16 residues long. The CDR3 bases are TGCAGTGCTAGACCTGGACGGGGTCATAGCAATCAGCCCCAGCATTTT. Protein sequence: CSARPGRGHSNQPQHF.

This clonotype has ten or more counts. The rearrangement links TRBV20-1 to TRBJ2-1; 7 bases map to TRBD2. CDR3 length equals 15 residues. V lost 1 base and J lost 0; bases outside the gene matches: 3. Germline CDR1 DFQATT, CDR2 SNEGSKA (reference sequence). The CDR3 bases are TGCAGTGCTAGAGTTATAGCGGGCTCCTACAATGAGCAGTTCTTC. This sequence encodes CSARVIAGSYNEQFF.

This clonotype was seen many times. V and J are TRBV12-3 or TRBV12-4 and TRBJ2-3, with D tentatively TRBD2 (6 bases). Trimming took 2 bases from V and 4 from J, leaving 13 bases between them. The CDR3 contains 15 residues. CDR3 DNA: TGTGCCAGCAGTTTATGGGGAGGTGGTGCAGATACGCAGTATTTT. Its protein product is CASSLWGGGADTQYF.

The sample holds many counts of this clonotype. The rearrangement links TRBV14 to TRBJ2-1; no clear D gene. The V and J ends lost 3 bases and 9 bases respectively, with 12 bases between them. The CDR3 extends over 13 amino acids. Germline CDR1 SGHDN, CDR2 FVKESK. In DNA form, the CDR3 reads TGTGCCAGCAGCCAGCATCTGGAAGGTGAGCAGTTCTTC. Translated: CASSQHLEGEQFF.

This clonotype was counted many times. The CDR3 nucleotides read TGCGCCAGCAGCCCCCCGGGGCCCGAGCAGTACTTC. Amino acids: CASSPPGPEQYF. The chain couples TRBV4-1 to TRBJ2-7; either TRBD1 or TRBD2 may supply D (5 bases each). V was pared by 4 bases and J by 6 bases, with 10 bases between. This CDR3 is 12 amino acids long. Germline V CDR1 and CDR2: MGHRA, YSYEKL.

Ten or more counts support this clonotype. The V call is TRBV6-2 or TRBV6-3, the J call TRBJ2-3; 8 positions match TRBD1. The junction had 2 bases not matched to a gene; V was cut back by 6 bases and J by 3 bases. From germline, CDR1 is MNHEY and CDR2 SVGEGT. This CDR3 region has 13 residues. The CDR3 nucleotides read TGTGCCAGCAGGGACAGGGAAACAGATACGCAGTATTTT. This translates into CASRDRETDTQYF.

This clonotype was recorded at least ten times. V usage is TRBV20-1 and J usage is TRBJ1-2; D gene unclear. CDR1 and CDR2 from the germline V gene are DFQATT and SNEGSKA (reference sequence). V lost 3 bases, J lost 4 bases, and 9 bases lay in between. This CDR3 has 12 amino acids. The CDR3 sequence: CSASPVVYGYTF. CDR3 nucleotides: TGCAGTGCTAGCCCCGTAGTCTATGGCTACACCTTC.